Listed below are T cell receptor beta chains from one sample, sequenced in a study of shared clonotypes between healthy human individuals. Generated by immunoSEQ multiplex PCR, the TCRdb table keeps only in-frame clones and is missing some. Found here are 1.6 million or so clones, approximately 98.5% of them singletons; the top ten hold over 0.3%. Sequencing input: naive CD4+ T cells sorted from blood. These receptors originate from a man aged 25-40 years in good health. Both conserved end residues are part of each CDR3. The D gene is left open where the match is weak. A clone size is listed for some rows: how often the clone was seen (once, few, many), or a class if it is expanded.

J gene	D gene	V gene	clone size	CDR3 protein	CDR3 DNA
TRBJ2-2	NA	TRBV5-1	NA	CASSLPQGNTGELFF	TGCGCCAGCAGCTTACCCCAGGGGAACACCGGGGAGCTGTTTTTT
TRBJ2-7	NA	TRBV5-1	NA	CASSFTGDEQYF	TGCGCCAGCAGCTTTACGGGGGACGAGCAGTACTTC
TRBJ2-5	NA	TRBV29-1	NA	CSVWAVQETQYF	TGCAGCGTTTGGGCAGTCCAAGAGACCCAGTACTTC
TRBJ2-7	TRBD1	TRBV19	NA	CASSTTGAGPYEQYF	TGTGCCAGTAGTACGACAGGGGCTGGTCCCTACGAGCAGTACTTC
TRBJ2-2	TRBD2	TRBV28	NA	CASSTSGNTGELFF	TGTGCCAGCAGTACTAGCGGCAACACCGGGGAGCTGTTTTTT
TRBJ1-5	NA	TRBV18	NA	CASSPVGGSNQPQHF	TGTGCCAGCTCACCAGTCGGGGGGAGCAATCAGCCCCAGCATTTT
TRBJ1-4	NA	TRBV7-8	NA	CASSTLRGSTNEKLFF	TGTGCCAGCAGCACACTCAGGGGAAGTACTAATGAAAAACTGTTTTTT
TRBJ2-7	TRBD1	TRBV30	NA	CAVHRGLLAEQYF	TGTGCCGTCCACAGGGGGCTTCTCGCCGAGCAGTACTTC
TRBJ1-1	NA	TRBV5-1	once	CASSGQGPINTEAFF	TGCGCCAGCAGTGGCCAGGGTCCCATAAACACTGAAGCTTTCTTT
TRBJ1-1	NA	TRBV18	NA	CASSPTISKGNTEAFF	TGTGCCAGCTCACCAACTATATCAAAGGGGAACACTGAAGCTTTCTTT
TRBJ2-1	TRBD1	TRBV11-2	NA	CASSFYTGTGGYNEQFF	TGTGCCAGCAGCTTCTACACCGGGACAGGGGGCTACAATGAGCAGTTCTTC
TRBJ2-2	NA	TRBV5-1	NA	CASSEGVTGELFF	TGCGCCAGCAGTGAGGGGGTCACCGGGGAGCTGTTTTTT
TRBJ2-1	NA	TRBV7-2	NA	CASSSYGRGHNEQFF	TGTGCCAGCAGCTCCTACGGGCGGGGCCACAATGAGCAGTTCTTC
TRBJ1-5	NA	TRBV5-5	NA	CASSSMRGRDSNQPQHF	TGTGCCAGCAGCTCTATGAGGGGGAGGGATAGCAATCAGCCCCAGCATTTT
TRBJ1-2	NA	TRBV28	NA	CASSLSSYGYTF	TGTGCCAGCAGTTTATCGTCCTATGGCTACACCTTC
TRBJ2-1	NA	TRBV10-1	NA	CASSPLGEATHNEQFF	TGCGCCAGCAGTCCCCTGGGGGAGGCTACCCACAATGAGCAGTTCTTC